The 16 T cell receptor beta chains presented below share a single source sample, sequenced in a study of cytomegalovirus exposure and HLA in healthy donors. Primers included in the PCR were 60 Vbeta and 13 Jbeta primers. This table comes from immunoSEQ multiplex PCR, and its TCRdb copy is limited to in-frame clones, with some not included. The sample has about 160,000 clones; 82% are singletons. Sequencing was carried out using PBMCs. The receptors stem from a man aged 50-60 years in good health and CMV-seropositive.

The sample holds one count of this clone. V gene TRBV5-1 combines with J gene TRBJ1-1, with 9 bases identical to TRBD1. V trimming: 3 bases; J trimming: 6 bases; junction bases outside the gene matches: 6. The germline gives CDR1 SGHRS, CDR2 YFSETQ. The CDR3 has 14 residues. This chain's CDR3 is CASSSGTGIPEAFF. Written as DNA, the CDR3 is TGCGCCAGCAGCTCCGGGACAGGGATCCCTGAAGCTTTCTTT.

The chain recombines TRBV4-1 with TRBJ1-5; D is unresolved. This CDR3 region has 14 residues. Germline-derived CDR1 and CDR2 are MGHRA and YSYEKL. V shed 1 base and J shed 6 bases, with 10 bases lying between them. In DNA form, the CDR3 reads TGCGCCAGCAGCCAAGGCCAGGTGGGTCAGCCCCAGCATTTT. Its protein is CASSQGQVGQPQHF.

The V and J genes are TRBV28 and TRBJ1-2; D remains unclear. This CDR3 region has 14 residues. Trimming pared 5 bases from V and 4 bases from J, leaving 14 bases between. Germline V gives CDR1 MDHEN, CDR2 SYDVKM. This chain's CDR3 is CASSPLPEGYGYTF. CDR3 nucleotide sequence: TGTGCCAGCAGTCCACTCCCCGAGGGCTATGGCTACACCTTC.

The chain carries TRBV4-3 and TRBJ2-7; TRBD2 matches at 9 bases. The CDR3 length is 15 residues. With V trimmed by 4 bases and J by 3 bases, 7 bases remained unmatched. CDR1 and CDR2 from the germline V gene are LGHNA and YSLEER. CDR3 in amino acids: CASSRDASGVYEQYF. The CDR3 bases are TGCGCCAGCAGCCGCGATGCTAGCGGGGTCTACGAGCAGTACTTC.

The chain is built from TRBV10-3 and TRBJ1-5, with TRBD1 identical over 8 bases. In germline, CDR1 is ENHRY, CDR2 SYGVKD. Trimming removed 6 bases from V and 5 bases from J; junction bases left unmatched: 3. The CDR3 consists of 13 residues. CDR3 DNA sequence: TGTGCCATCAGGTTGGACAGGGATCAGCCCCAGCATTTT. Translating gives CAIRLDRDQPQHF.

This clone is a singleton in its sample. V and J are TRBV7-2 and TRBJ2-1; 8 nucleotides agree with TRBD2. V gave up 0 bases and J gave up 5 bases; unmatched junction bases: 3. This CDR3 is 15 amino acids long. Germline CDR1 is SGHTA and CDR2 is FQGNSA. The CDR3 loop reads CASSLASGGNNEQFF. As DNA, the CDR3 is TGTGCCAGCAGCTTAGCGAGCGGGGGTAACAATGAGCAGTTCTTC.

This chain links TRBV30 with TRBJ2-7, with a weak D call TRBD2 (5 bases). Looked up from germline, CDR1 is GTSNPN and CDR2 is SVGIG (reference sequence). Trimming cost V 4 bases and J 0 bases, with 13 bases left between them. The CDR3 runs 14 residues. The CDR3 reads CAWTRGGSSYEQYF. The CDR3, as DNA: TGTGCCTGGACCAGAGGTGGGAGCTCCTACGAGCAGTACTTC.

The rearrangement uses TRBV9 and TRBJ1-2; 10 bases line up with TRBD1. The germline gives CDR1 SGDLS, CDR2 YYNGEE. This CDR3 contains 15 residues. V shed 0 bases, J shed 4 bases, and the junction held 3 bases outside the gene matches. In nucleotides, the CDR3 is TGTGCCAGCAGCGTAGGGACAGGGGGGGTCTATGGCTACACCTTC. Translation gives CASSVGTGGVYGYTF.

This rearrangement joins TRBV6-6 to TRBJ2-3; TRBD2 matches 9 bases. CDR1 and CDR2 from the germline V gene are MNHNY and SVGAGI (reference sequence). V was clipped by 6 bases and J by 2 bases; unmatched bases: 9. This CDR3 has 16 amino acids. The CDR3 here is CASSPSSGAFTDTQYF. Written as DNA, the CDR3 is TGTGCCAGCAGCCCATCTAGCGGGGCATTCACAGATACGCAGTATTTT.

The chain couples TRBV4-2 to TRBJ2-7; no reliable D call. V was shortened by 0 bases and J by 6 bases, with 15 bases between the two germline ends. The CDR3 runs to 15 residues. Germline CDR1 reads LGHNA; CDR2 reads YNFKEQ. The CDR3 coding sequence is TGTGCCAGCAGCCAAGAGCTTAAGAGTGGGCGCGAGCAGTACTTC. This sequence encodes CASSQELKSGREQYF.

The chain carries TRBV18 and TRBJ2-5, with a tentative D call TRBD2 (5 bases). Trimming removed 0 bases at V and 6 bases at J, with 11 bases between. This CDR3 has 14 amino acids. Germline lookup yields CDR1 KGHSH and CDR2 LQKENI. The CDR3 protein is CASSPPEERQTQYF. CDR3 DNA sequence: TGTGCCAGCTCACCACCGGAGGAGCGTCAGACCCAGTACTTC.

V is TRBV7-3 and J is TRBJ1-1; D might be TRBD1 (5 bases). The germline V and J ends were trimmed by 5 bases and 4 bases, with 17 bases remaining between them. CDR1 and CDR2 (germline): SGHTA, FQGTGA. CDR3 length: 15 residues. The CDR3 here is CASSPRGGLGTEAFF. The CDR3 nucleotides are TGTGCCAGCAGCCCCCGGGGGGGGTTGGGCACTGAAGCTTTCTTT.

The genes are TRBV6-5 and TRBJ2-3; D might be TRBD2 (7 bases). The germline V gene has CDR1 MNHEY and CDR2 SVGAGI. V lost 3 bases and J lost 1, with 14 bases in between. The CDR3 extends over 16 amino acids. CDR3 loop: CASSYWGGGGTDTQYF. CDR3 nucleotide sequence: TGTGCCAGCAGTTATTGGGGCGGGGGCGGCACAGATACGCAGTATTTT.

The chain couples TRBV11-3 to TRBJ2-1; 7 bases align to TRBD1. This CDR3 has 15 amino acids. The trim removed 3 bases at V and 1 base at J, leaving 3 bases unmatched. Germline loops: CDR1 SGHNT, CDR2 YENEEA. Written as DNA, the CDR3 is TGTGCCAGCAGCTTGAGACAGGGTTCCTACAATGAGCAGTTCTTC. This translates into CASSLRQGSYNEQFF.

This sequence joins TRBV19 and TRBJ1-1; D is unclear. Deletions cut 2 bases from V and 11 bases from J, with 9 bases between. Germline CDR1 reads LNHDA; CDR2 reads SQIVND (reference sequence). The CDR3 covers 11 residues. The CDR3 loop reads CASSIRERAFF. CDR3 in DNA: TGTGCCAGTAGTATAAGGGAGAGGGCTTTCTTT. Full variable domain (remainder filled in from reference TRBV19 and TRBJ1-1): DGGITQSPKYLFRKEGQNVTLSCEQNLNHDAMYWYRQDPGQGLRLIYYSQIVNDFQKGDIAEGYSVSREKKESFPLTVTSAQKNPTAFYLCASSIRERAFFGQGTRLTVV.

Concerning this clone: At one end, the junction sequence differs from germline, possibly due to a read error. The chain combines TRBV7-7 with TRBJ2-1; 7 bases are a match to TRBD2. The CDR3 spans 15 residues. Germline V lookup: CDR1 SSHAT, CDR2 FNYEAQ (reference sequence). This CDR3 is CASSPTGGSYNEQFF. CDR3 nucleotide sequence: TGTGCTAGCAGCCCCACGGGGGGCTCCTACAATGAGCAGTTCTTC.